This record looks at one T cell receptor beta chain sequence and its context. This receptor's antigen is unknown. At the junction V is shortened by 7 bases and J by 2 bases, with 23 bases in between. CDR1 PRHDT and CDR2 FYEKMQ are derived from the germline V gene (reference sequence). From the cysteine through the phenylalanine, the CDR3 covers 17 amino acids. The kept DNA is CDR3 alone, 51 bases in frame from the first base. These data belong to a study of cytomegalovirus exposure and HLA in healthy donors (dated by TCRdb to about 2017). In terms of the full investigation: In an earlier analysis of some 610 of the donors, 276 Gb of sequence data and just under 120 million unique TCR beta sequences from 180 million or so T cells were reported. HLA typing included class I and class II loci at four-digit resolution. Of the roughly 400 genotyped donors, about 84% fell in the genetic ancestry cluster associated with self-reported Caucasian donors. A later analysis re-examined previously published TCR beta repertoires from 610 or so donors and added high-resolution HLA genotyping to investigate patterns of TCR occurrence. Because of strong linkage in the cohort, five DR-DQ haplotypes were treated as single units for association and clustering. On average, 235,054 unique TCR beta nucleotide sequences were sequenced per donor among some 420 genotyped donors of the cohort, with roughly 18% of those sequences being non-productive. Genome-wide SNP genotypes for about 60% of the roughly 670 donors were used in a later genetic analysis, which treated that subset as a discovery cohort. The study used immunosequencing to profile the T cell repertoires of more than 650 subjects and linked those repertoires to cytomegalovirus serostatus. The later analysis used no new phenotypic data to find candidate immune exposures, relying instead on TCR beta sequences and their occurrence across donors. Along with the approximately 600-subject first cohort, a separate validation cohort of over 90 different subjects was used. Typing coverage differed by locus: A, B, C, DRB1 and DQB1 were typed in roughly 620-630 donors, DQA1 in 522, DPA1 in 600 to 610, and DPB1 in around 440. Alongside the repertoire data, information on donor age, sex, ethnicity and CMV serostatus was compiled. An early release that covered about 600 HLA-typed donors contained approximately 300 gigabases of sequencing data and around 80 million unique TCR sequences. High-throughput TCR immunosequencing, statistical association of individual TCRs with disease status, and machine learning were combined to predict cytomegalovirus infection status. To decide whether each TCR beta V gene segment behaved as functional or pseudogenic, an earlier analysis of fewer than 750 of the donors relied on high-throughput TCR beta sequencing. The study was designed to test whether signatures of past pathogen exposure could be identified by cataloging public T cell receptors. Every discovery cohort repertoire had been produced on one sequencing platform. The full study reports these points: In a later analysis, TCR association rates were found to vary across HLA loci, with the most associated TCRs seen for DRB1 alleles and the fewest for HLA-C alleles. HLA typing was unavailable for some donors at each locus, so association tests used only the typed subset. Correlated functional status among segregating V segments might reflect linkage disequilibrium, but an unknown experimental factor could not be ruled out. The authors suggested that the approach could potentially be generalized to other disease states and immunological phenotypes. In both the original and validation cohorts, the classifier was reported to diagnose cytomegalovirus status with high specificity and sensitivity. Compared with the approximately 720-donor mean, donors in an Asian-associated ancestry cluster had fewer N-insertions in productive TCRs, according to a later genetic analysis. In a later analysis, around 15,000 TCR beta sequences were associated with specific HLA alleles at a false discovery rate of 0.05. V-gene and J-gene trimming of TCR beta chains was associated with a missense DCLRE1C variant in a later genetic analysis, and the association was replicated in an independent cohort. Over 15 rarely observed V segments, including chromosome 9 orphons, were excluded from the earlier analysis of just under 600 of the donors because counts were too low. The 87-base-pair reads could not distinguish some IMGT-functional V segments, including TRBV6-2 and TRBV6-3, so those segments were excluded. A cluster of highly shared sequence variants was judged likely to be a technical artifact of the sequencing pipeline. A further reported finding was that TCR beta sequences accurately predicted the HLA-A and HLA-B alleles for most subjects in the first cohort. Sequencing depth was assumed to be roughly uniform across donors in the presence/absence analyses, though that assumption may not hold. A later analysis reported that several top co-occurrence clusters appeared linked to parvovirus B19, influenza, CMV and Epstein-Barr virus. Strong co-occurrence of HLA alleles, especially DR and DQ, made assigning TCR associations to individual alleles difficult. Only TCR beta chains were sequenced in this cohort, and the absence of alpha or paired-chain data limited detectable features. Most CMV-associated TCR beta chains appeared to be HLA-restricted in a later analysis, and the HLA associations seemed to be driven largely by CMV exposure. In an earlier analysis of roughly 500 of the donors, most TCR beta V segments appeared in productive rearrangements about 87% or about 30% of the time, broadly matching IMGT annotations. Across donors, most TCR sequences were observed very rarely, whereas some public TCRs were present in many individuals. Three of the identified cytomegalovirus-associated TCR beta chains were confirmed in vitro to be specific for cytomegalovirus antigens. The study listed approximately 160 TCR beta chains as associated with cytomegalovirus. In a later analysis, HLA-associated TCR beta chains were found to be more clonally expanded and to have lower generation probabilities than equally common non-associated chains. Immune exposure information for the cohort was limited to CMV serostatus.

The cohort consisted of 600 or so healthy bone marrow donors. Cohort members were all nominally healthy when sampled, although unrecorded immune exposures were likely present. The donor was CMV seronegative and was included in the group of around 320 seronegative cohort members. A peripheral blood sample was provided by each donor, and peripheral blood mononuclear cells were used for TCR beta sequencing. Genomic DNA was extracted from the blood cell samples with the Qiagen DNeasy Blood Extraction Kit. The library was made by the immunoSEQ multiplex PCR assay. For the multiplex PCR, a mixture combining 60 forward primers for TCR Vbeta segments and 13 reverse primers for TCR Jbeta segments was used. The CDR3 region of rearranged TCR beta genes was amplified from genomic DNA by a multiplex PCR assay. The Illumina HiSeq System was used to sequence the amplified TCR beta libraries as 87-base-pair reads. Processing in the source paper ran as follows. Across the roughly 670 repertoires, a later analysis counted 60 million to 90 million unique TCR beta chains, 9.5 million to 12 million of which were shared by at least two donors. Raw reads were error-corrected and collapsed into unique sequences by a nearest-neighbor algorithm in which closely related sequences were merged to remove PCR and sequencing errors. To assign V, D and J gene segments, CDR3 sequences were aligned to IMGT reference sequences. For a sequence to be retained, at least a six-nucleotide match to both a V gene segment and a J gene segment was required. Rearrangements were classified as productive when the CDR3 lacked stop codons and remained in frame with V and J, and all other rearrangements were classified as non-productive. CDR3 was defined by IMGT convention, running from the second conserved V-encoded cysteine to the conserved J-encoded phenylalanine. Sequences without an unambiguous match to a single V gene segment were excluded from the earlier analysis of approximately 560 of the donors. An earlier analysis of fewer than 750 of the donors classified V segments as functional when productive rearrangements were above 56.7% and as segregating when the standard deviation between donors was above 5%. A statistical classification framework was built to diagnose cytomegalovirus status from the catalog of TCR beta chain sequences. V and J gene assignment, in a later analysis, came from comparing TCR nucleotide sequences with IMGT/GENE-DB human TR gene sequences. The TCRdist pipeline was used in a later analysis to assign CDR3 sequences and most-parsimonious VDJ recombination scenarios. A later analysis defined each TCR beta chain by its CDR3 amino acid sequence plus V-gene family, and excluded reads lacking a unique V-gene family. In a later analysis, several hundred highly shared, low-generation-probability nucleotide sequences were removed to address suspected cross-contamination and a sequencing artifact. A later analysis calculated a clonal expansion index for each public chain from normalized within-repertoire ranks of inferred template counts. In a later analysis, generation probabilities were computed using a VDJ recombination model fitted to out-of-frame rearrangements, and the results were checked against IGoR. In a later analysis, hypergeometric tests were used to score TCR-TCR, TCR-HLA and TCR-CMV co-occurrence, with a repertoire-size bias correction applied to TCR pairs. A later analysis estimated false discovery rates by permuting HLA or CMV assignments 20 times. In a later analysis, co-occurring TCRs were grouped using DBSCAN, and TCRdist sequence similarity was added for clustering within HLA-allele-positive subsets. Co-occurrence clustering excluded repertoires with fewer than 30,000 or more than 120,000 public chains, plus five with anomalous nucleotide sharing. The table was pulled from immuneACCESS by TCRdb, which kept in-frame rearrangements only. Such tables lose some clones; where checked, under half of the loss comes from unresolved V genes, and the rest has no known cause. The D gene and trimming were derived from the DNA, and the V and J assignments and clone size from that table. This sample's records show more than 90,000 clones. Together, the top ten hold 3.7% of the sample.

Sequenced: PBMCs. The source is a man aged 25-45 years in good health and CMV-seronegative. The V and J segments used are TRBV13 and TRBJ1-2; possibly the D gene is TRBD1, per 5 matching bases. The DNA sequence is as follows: TGTGCCAGCACCTCCTTAACTTTCCGACAGACAAACTATGGCTACACCTTC. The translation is CASTSLTFRQTNYGYTF.